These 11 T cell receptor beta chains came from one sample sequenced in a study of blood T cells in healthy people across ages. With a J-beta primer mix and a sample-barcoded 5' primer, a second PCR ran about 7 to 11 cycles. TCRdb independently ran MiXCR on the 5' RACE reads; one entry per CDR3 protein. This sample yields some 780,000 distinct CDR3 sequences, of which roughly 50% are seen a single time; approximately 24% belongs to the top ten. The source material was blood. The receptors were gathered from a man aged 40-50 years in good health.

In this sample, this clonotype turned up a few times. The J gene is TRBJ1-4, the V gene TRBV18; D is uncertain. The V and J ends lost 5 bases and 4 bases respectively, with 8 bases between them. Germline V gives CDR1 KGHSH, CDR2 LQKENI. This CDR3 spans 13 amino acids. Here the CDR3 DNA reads TGTGCCAGCTCAACGGACCTTAATGAAAAACTGTTTTTT. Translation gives CASSTDLNEKLFF.

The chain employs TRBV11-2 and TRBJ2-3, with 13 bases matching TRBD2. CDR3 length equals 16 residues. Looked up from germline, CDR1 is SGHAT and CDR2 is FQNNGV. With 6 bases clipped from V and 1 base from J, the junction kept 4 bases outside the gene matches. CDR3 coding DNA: TGTGCCAGCAGACAACTAGCGGGAGGGCGCACAGATACGCAGTATTTT. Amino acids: CASRQLAGGRTDTQYF.

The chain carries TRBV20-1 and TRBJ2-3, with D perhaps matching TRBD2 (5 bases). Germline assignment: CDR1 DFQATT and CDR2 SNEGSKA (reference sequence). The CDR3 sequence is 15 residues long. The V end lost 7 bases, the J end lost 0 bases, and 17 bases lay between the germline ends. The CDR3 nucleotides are TGCAGTGAAGCAGACCGGGATTTTAGCACAGATACGCAGTATTTT. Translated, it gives CSEADRDFSTDTQYF.

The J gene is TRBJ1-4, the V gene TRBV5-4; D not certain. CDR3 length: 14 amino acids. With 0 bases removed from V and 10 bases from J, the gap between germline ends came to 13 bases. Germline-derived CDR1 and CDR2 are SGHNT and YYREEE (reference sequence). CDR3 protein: CASSLAEGVGKLFF. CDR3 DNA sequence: TGTGCCAGCAGCTTGGCTGAGGGAGTGGGAAAACTGTTTTTT.

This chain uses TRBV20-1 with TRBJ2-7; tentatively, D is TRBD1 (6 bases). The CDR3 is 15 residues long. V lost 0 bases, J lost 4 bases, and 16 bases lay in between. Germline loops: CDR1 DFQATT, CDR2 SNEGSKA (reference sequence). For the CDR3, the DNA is TGCAGTGCTAGAGATAGGGGGACCGGTGGTTACGAGCAGTACTTC. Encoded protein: CSARDRGTGGYEQYF.

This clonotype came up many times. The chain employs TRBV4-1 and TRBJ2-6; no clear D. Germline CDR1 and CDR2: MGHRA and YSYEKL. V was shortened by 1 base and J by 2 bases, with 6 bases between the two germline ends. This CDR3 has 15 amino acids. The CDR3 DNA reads TGCGCCAGCAGCCAAGTCGGCGCTGGGGCCAACGTCCTGACTTTC. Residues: CASSQVGAGANVLTF.

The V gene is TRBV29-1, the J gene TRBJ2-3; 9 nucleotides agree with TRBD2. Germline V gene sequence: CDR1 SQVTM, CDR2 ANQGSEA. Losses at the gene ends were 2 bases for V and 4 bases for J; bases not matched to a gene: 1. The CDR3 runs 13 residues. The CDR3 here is CSVELAGSDTQYF. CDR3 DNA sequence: TGCAGCGTTGAACTAGCGGGGTCAGATACGCAGTATTTT.

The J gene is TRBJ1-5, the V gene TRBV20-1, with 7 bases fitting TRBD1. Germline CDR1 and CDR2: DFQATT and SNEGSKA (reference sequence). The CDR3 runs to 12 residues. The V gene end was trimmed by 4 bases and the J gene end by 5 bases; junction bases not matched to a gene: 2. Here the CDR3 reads CSAIDRDQPQHF. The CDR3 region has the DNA TGCAGTGCTATTGACAGGGATCAGCCCCAGCATTTT.

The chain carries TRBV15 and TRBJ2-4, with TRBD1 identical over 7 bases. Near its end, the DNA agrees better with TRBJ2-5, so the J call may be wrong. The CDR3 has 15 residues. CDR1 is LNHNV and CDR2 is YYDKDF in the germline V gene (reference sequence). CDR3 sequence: CATSSTRDRQETQYF. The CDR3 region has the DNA TGTGCCACCAGCAGTACCCGGGACAGACAAGAGACCCAGTACTTC.

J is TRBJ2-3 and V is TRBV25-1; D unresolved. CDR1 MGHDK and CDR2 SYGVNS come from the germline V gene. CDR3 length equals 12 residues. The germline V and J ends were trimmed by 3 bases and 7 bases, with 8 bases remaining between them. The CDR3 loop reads CASSDQRHTQYF. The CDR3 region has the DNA TGTGCCAGCAGTGATCAGCGCCATACGCAGTATTTT.

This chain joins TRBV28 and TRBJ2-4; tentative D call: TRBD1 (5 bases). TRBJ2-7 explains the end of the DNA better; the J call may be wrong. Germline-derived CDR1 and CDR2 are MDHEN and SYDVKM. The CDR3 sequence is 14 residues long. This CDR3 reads CASSLAQGMTEQYF. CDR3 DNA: TGTGCCAGCAGTTTGGCTCAGGGTATGACCGAGCAGTACTTC.